This T cell receptor (beta chain) was obtained from a study of blood T cell repertoires in COVID-19. The length of the CDR3 is 15 residues. Looked up from germline, CDR1 is KGHSH and CDR2 is LQKENI. Between the trimmed V and J ends, which lost 4 bases and 0 bases, there was a span of 11 bases. Profiling relied on immunoSEQ multiplex PCR, and the TCRdb table lists in-frame clones only, not all of them. This sample has roughly 80,000 clones, with around nine tenths found just once. This chain connects TRBV18 to TRBJ2-3; D unresolved. The specimen was peripheral blood. This TCR was recovered from a woman aged 55-69 years with acute or convalescent COVID-19. The CDR3 spells CASSRRLESTDTQYF. CDR3 sequence (DNA): TGTGCCAGCTCACGCAGACTTGAAAGCACAGATACGCAGTATTTT.